A single sample is the source of the 12 T cell receptor beta chains below, sequenced in a study of blood T cells in healthy people across ages (dated by TCRdb to between 2014 and 2016). Library generation was performed with 5' RACE. For sequencing, an Illumina HiSeq 2500 was employed. A second PCR of about 7 to 12 cycles was run with a J-beta primer mix and a sample-barcoded 5' primer. Using fastp trimming at Q25 and MiXCR clonotype assembly, TCRdb reanalyzed the public sequencing data and kept in-frame beta chains. Entries are consolidated by CDR3 protein sequence, retaining the most common genes and DNA. The sample includes 350,000 to 450,000 distinct CDR3 sequences, with more than 45% observed a single time. Together, the top ten hold around 53% of the sample. The sample was blood. Receptor source: a man aged 55 to 70 in good health.

The J gene is TRBJ1-2, the V gene TRBV10-3; D may be TRBD1 (5 bases). Germline assignment: CDR1 ENHRY and CDR2 SYGVKD. There are 16 residues in the CDR3. V was trimmed by 2 bases and J by 4 bases, leaving 17 bases between them. CDR3 residues: CAISEKPSRAVYGYTF. CDR3 nucleotide sequence: TGTGCCATCAGTGAGAAACCATCCAGGGCTGTCTATGGCTACACCTTC.

The gene calls are TRBV6-5 and TRBJ1-4, with 7 bases identical to TRBD1. Trimming cost V 2 bases and J 11 bases; bases outside gene matches: 8. The CDR3 has 14 amino acids. The germline CDR1 and CDR2 sequences are MNHEY and SVGAGI. This CDR3 reads CASSYEQGRGKLFF. The DNA for the CDR3 is TGTGCCAGCAGTTACGAACAGGGGAGGGGGAAACTGTTTTTT.

The chain combines TRBV27 with TRBJ1-5, with D perhaps matching TRBD1 (5 bases). Per the germline V gene, CDR1 is MNHEY and CDR2 is SMNVEV (reference sequence). This CDR3 region has 14 residues. The germline V and J ends were trimmed by 7 bases and 7 bases, with 17 bases remaining between them. The CDR3 DNA is TGTGCCAGCACCTTAGTGGGGGGTCGGCAGCCCCAGCATTTT. This gives the protein CASTLVGGRQPQHF.

J is TRBJ1-5 and V is TRBV5-1, with 10 bases aligning to TRBD1. This CDR3 has 15 amino acids. The germline gives CDR1 SGHRS, CDR2 YFSETQ. V was pared by 3 bases and J by 2 bases, with 2 bases of the junction left unmatched. The DNA for the CDR3 is TGCGCCAGCAGCTGGACAGGGGGTCGCAATCAGCCCCAGCATTTT. Amino acids: CASSWTGGRNQPQHF.

The chain uses TRBV21-1 and TRBJ1-5; TRBD1, the table's D call, was not compared with the DNA. TRBV21-1 represents a pseudogene. The CDR3 is 17 amino acids. The CDR3 region has the DNA TGTGCCAGCAGCTACAAGCGGGACAGGGATATGGATCAGCCCCAGCATTTT. Amino acids: CASSYKRDRDMDQPQHF.

This clonotype occurred once. The chain links TRBV7-9 to TRBJ1-2; a weak D match, TRBD1 (6 bases). V lost 5 bases, J lost 2 bases, and 12 bases lay in between. This CDR3 has 14 residues. CDR1 is SEHNR, CDR2 FQNEAQ, per germline (reference sequence). The CDR3, as DNA: TGTGCCAGCAGCAGACCAGGGGACAACTATGGCTACACCTTC. Protein product: CASSRPGDNYGYTF.

In DNA, the CDR3 is TGTGCCACCAGCACGGACTCTTACGAGCAGTACTTC. This translates into CATSTDSYEQYF. J is TRBJ2-4 and V is TRBV15, with D perhaps TRBD2 (5 bases). The J call may be wrong; the DNA end is better matched by TRBJ2-7. Germline V CDR1 and CDR2: LNHNV, YYDKDF (reference sequence). CDR3 length: 12 residues.

A remark on this clonotype: This may stem from a read error, because a much larger clone lies one nucleotide away. The chain links TRBV5-1 to TRBJ1-4; possibly TRBD1 for D (6 bases). The CDR3 is made up of 15 amino acids. Looked up from germline, CDR1 is SGHRS and CDR2 is YFSETQ. The ends were cut back, 0 bases at V and 7 bases at J, with 13 bases in the middle. The CDR3 bases are TGCGCCAGCAGCTTGGATCCAGGGGAGAGTGAAAAACTGTTTTTT. This codes for CASSLDPGESEKLFF.

The chain links TRBV5-1 to TRBJ1-5; no reliable D call. The CDR3 runs to 15 residues. Germline loops: CDR1 SGHRS, CDR2 YFSETQ. Trimming left V 4 bases short and J 0 bases short, with 11 bases between. The CDR3 region has the DNA TGCGCCAGCAGCGAGGACGGATATAGCAATCAGCCCCAGCATTTT. Residues: CASSEDGYSNQPQHF.

This chain's CDR3 is CSATEIVAQETQYF. In nucleotides, the CDR3 is TGCAGTGCTACCGAGATAGTTGCCCAAGAGACCCAGTACTTC. This sequence joins TRBV20-1 and TRBJ2-5; no clear D gene. This CDR3 is built from 14 residues. The germline V gene encodes CDR1 DFQATT and CDR2 SNEGSKA (reference sequence). Trimming removed 4 bases at V and 1 base at J, with 13 bases between.

With regard to this clonotype: A much larger clone lies one base from this, so it may be a read error. The chain carries TRBV12-3 or TRBV12-4 and TRBJ2-3; the match to TRBD2 covers 9 bases. V was clipped by 5 bases and J by 1 base; unmatched bases: 7. This CDR3 has 16 residues. CDR3 in DNA: TGTGCCAGCAGTCCGGACTGCGGGGGGGGCACAGATACGCAGTATTTT. As protein: CASSPDCGGGTDTQYF.

This clonotype was recorded once. The chain has TRBV29-1 and TRBJ2-7; D may be TRBD1 or TRBD2 (5 bases each). Germline CDR1 SQVTM, CDR2 ANQGSEA. The CDR3 is 11 residues long. V was trimmed by 4 bases and J by 7 bases, leaving 11 bases between them. The CDR3 is CSVGGRREQYF. CDR3 DNA: TGCAGCGTTGGGGGACGGAGGGAGCAGTACTTC.